This TCR beta chain is drawn from a study of neurological immune-mediated disorders. It was by 5'RACE with 10-nucleotide random UMIs that the cDNA was made. One entry per CDR3 protein results from TCRdb running MiXCR on the 5' RACE reads. Seen here are fewer than 110,000 distinct CDR3 sequences, 11% observed once, and the top ten hold 2.5% to 4%. Time point meaning: longitudinal time-point 3. The CDR3 runs 14 residues. V was shortened by 0 bases and J by 5 bases, with 11 bases between the two germline ends. CDR1 and CDR2 from the germline V gene are SGHRS and YFSETQ. This clonotype was seen ten or more times.

This sequence was found in a female donor with HTLV-1-associated myelopathy (HAM/TSP). The chain recombines TRBV5-1 with TRBJ2-5, with D perhaps matching TRBD2 (7 bases). The specimen was PBMCs. CDR3: CASSLEGGPETQYF. The CDR3, as DNA: TGCGCCAGCAGCTTGGAGGGGGGGCCGGAGACCCAGTACTTC.